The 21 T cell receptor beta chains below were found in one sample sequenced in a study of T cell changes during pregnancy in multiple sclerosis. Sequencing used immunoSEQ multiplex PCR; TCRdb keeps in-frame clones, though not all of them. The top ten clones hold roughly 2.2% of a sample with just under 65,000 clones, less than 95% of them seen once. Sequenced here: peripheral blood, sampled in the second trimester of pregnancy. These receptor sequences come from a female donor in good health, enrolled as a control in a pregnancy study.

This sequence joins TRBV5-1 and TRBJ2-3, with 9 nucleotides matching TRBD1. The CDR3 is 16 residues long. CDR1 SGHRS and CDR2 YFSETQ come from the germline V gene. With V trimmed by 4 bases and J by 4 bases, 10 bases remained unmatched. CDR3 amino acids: CASSLRRGQGADTQYF. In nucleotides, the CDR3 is TGCGCCAGCAGCCTGAGACGGGGACAGGGCGCAGATACGCAGTATTTT.

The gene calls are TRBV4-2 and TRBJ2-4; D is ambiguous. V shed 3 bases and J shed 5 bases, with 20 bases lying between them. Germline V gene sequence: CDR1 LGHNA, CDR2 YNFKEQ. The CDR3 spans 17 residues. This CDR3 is CASSHHPRLESQNIQYF. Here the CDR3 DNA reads TGTGCCAGCAGCCACCACCCACGCCTAGAATCCCAAAACATTCAGTACTTC.

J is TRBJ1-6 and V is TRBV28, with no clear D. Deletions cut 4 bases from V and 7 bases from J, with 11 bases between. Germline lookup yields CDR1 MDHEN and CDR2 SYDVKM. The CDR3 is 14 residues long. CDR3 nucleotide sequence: TGTGCCAGCAGTTCCAGTAGACTGAATTCACCCCTCCACTTT. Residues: CASSSSRLNSPLHF.

CDR3 residues: CASSLRRGFHKNIQYF. In DNA form, the CDR3 reads TGTGCCAGCAGCTTAAGACGAGGTTTCCACAAAAACATTCAGTACTTC. V usage is TRBV7-2 and J usage is TRBJ2-4; D is uncertain. Germline V lookup: CDR1 SGHTA, CDR2 FQGNSA. The CDR3 length is 16 residues. The V and J ends lost 2 bases and 3 bases respectively, with 14 bases between them.

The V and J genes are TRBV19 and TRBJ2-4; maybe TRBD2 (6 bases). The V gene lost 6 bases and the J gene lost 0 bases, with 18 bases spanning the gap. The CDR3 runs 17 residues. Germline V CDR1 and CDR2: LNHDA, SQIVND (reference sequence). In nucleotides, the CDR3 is TGTGCCAGTAGCCCGACCGGGTGGGGACTAGCCAAAAACATTCAGTACTTC. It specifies CASSPTGWGLAKNIQYF.

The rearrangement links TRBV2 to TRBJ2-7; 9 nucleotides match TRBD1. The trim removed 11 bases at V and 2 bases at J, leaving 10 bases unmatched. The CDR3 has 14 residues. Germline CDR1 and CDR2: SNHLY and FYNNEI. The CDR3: CAGRQGGSPYEQYF. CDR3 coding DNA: TGTGCCGGGAGACAGGGGGGTAGCCCCTACGAGCAGTACTTC.

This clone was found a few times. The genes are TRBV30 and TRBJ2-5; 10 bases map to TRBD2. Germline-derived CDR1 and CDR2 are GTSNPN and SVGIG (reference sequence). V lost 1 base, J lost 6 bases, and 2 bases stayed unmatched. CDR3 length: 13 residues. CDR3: CAWSGGLAKTQYF. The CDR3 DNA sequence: TGTGCCTGGAGTGGGGGACTAGCGAAGACCCAGTACTTC.

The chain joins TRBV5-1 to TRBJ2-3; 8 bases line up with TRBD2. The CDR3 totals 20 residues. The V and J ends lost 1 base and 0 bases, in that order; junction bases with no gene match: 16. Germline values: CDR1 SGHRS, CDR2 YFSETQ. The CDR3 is CASSLRFMSGGVGSTDTQYF. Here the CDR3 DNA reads TGCGCCAGCAGCTTGAGGTTTATGAGCGGGGGCGTTGGTAGCACAGATACGCAGTATTTT.

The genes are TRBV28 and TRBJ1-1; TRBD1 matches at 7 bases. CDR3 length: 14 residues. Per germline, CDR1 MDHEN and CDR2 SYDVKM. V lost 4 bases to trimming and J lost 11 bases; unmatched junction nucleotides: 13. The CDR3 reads CASSSGLLTGFAFF. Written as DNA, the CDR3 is TGTGCCAGCAGTTCGGGATTATTGACAGGGTTCGCTTTCTTT.

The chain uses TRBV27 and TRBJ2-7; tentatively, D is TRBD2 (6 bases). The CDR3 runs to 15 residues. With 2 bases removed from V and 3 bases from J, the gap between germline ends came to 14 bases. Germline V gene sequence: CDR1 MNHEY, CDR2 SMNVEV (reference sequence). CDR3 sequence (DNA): TGTGCCAGCAGTTTAGTTGGGGGGACGGGCTACGAGCAGTACTTC. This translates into CASSLVGGTGYEQYF.

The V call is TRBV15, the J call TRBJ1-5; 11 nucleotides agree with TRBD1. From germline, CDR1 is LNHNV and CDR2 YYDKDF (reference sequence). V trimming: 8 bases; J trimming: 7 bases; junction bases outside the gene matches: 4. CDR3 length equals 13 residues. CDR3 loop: CATWTGGAQPQHF. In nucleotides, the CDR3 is TGTGCCACCTGGACAGGGGGCGCGCAGCCCCAGCATTTT.

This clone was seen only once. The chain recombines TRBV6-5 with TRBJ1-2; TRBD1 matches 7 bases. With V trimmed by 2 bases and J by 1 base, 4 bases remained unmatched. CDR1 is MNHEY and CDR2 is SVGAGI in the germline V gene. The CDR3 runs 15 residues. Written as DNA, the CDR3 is TGTGCCAGCAGTTACCGACGACAGGGTAACTATGGCTACACCTTC. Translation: CASSYRRQGNYGYTF.

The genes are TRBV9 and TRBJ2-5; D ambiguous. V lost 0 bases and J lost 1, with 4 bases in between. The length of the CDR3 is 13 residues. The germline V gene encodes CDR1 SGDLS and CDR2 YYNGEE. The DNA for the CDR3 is TGTGCCAGCAGCGTAGCTACCCAAGAGACCCAGTACTTC. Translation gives CASSVATQETQYF.

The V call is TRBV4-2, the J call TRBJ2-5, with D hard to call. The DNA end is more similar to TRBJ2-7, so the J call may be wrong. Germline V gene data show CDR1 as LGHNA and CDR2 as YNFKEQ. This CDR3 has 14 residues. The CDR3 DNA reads TGTGCCAGCAGCCAAGTGCGAGAATCCTACGAGCAGTACTTC. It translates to CASSQVRESYEQYF.

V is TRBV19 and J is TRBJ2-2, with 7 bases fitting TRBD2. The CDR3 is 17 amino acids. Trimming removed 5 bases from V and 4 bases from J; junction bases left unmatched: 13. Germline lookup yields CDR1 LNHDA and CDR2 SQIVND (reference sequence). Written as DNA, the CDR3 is TGTGCCAGTAGTGGCGGGGCGGGAGCCTCAGGCACCGGGGAGCTGTTTTTT. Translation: CASSGGAGASGTGELFF.

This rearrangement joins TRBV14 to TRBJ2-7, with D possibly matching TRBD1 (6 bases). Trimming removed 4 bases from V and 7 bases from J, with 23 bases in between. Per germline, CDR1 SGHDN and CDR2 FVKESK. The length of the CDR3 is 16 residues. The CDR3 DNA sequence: TGTGCCAGCAGCCCCAACGCGCCGACAGGCTTGGGTGAGCAGTACTTC. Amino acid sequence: CASSPNAPTGLGEQYF.

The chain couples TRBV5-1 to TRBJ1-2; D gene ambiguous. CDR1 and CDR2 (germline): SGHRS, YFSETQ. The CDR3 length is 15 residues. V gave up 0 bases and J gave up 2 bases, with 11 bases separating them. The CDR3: CASSLGPPENYGYTF. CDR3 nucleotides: TGCGCCAGCAGCTTGGGCCCACCGGAGAACTATGGCTACACCTTC.

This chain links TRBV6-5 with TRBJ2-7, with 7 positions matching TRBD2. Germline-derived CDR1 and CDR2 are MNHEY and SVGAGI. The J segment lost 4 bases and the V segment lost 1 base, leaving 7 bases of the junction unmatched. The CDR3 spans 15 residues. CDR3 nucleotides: TGTGCCAGCAGTTACTTTCGGTCGGGGGGATACGAGCAGTACTTC. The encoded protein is CASSYFRSGGYEQYF.

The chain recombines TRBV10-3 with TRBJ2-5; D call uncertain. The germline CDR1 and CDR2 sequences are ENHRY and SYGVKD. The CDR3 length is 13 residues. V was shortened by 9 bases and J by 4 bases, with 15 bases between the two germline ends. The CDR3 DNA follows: TGTGCCATAGTTTCCGAGTTCGGAGAGACCCAGTACTTC. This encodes CAIVSEFGETQYF.

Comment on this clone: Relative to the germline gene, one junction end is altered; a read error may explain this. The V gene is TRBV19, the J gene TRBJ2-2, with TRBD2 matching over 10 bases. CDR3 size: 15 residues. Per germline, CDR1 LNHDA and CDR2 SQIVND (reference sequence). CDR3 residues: CASSKGLANTGELFF. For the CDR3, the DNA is TGTGCCAGTAGTAAGGGACTAGCGAATACCGGGGAGCTGTTTTTT.

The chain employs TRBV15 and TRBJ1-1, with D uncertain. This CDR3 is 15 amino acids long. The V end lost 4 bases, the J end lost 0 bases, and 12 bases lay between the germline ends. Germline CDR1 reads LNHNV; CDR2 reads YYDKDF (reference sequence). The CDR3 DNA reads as TGTGCCACCAGCAAGTTGTCAGGTTTGAACACTGAAGCTTTCTTT. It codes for CATSKLSGLNTEAFF.